This T cell receptor (beta chain) is drawn from a study of blood T cell repertoires in COVID-19. Study as a whole: Some COVID-19 samples were acute and others convalescent; all came from the United States, Italy and Spain. Sources were T cells, B-cell-depleted T cells, or PBMCs; the material itself was cDNA or gDNA.

CDR3 length: 13 amino acids. The germline CDR1 and CDR2 sequences are SGHRS and YFSETQ. The V gene lost 4 bases and the J gene lost 11 bases, with 13 bases spanning the gap. Original handling: Reference gene primer amplification gave estimated nucleated cell counts. Clones were sequenced by immunoSEQ multiplex PCR, and TCRdb holds only the in-frame ones, with some missing. V, J and clone size were drawn from that table, and D and trimming were deduced from the DNA. The repertoire holds around 8,000 clones, with about 82% as singletons. The chain is built from TRBV5-1 and TRBJ2-6, with D possibly TRBD1 on 5 matching bases. The sequencing input was peripheral blood. The TCR was taken from an older woman with active COVID-19. For the CDR3, the DNA is TGCGCCAGCAGCAAGACAGTTGAGGACGTCCTGACTTTC. Translated: CASSKTVEDVLTF.